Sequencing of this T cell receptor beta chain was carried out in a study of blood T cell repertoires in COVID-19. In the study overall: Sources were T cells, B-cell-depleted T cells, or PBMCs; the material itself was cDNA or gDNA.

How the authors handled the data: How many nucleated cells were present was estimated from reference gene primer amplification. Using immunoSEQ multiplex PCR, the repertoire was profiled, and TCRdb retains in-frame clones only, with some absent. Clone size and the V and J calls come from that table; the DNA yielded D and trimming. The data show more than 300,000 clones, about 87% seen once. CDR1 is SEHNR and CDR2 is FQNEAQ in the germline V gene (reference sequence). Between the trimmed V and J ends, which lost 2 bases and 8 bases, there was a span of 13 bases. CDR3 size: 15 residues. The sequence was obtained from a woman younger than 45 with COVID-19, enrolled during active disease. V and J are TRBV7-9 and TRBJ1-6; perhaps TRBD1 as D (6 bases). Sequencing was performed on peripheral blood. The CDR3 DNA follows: TGTGCCAGCAGCTTAAGTAGGGGGACCTATTCACCCCTCCACTTT. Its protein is CASSLSRGTYSPLHF.